Below are 17 T cell receptor beta chains sequenced from a single sample in a study of Ad26.COV2.S vaccination and SARS-CoV-2 variants. Treatment reported: roughly 19 received Ad26.COV2.S at low or high dose, single or two shots; about 5 received placebo; per-sample allocation not given. Each sample was drawn 63 days after the first injection (of vaccine or placebo). Generated by immunoSEQ multiplex PCR, the TCRdb table keeps only in-frame clones and is missing some. The profile shows more than 300,000 clones, 85% to 90% of them singletons. The sequencing used peripheral blood, collected in a trial of Ad26.COV2.S vaccine versus placebo. These TCRs come from a person aged 18 to 65 who received the Ad26.COV2.S COVID-19 vaccine or a placebo.

A word on this clone: Other DNA sequences within the sample encode an identical CDR3. The chain combines TRBV2 with TRBJ1-3; 9 bases are a match to TRBD1. Germline V gene lookup returns CDR1 SNHLY and CDR2 FYNNEI. Unmatched junction bases numbered 4, after V lost 8 bases and J lost 2 bases. The CDR3 runs to 14 residues. The CDR3 bases are TGTGCCAGCTCGGGACAGGGAGCTGGAAACACCATATATTTT. Amino acids: CASSGQGAGNTIYF.

The chain uses TRBV7-9 and TRBJ2-1; no firm D call. This CDR3 is 15 amino acids long. Germline V gene sequence: CDR1 SEHNR, CDR2 FQNEAQ (reference sequence). V gave up 5 bases and J gave up 8 bases, with 19 bases separating them. CDR3 coding DNA: TGTGCCAGCAGCAGGACGTCAACCACTCGGGATGAGCAGTTCTTC. It yields the protein CASSRTSTTRDEQFF.

The table lists this clone with a count of one. Other DNA sequences in this specimen translate into the identical CDR3. The chain employs TRBV6-5 and TRBJ2-2; 7 bases are a match to TRBD1. CDR1 and CDR2 from the germline V gene are MNHEY and SVGAGI. V trimming: 6 bases; J trimming: 4 bases; junction bases outside the gene matches: 5. CDR3 length: 14 amino acids. The CDR3 spells CASSPTGATGELFF. CDR3 DNA: TGTGCCAGCAGCCCCACAGGGGCCACCGGGGAGCTGTTTTTT.

The rearrangement joins TRBV6-5 to TRBJ1-5; no firm D call. V lost 6 bases, J lost 3 bases, and 12 bases lay in between. CDR3 length: 14 residues. Germline CDR1 reads MNHEY; CDR2 reads SVGAGI. The DNA of the CDR3 is TGTGCCAGCAGCCGACCGGGTTACAATCAGCCCCAGCATTTT. It encodes CASSRPGYNQPQHF.

The gene calls are TRBV6-4 and TRBJ2-2; 8 bases map to TRBD1. This CDR3 is 15 amino acids long. Germline-derived CDR1 and CDR2 are MRHNA and SNTAGT. J lost 0 bases, V lost 3 bases, and 0 bases had no gene match. This CDR3 reads CASSETGANTGELFF. CDR3 coding DNA: TGTGCCAGCAGTGAGACAGGGGCGAACACCGGGGAGCTGTTTTTT.

The chain is built from TRBV7-9 and TRBJ1-2; TRBD1 aligns across 9 bases. The CDR3 length is 17 residues. The germline V gene encodes CDR1 SEHNR and CDR2 FQNEAQ (reference sequence). The V and J ends lost 5 bases and 3 bases, in that order; junction bases with no gene match: 13. The CDR3 protein is CASSPQDRGLLDYGYTF. In DNA form, the CDR3 reads TGTGCCAGCAGCCCACAGGACAGGGGCCTGCTTGACTATGGCTACACCTTC.

This chain uses TRBV29-1 with TRBJ2-1; D is undetermined. The CDR3 has 13 amino acids. V lost 5 bases and J lost 4, with 12 bases in between. Germline loops: CDR1 SQVTM, CDR2 ANQGSEA. The CDR3 spells CSVSPETYNEQFF. The DNA of the CDR3 is TGCAGCGTTTCGCCAGAGACATACAATGAGCAGTTCTTC.

The V call is TRBV11-2, the J call TRBJ2-1; 9 bases agree with TRBD1. The CDR3 sequence is 15 residues long. The ends lost 5 bases at V and 4 bases at J; junction bases unmatched: 6. CDR1 is SGHAT and CDR2 is FQNNGV in the germline V gene. CDR3 sequence (DNA): TGTGCCAGCAGCCGCTCCGGGACAGGGTACAATGAGCAGTTCTTC. Its translation is CASSRSGTGYNEQFF.

This clone was observed once. V usage is TRBV7-2 and J usage is TRBJ1-1; D remains unclear. The V gene lost 6 bases and the J gene lost 6 bases, with 17 bases spanning the gap. This CDR3 has 14 amino acids. The germline gives CDR1 SGHTA, CDR2 FQGNSA. CDR3 nucleotide sequence: TGTGCCAGCAGGTGGATCCTCATGGCCCCTGAAGCTTTCTTT. Protein sequence: CASRWILMAPEAFF.

This clone came up a few times. This chain joins TRBV25-1 and TRBJ1-6; TRBD1 matches 7 bases. Germline loops: CDR1 MGHDK, CDR2 SYGVNS. This CDR3 has 14 amino acids. With V trimmed by 5 bases and J by 6 bases, 4 bases remained unmatched. CDR3 DNA: TGTGCCAGCAGTCCCGACAGGGTTAATTCACCCCTCCACTTT. Residues: CASSPDRVNSPLHF.

The chain has TRBV7-3 and TRBJ2-3; tentative D call: TRBD1 (5 bases). The CDR3 consists of 14 residues. Germline V lookup: CDR1 SGHTA, CDR2 FQGTGA. V shed 5 bases and J shed 4 bases, with 13 bases lying between them. CDR3 bases: TGTGCCAGCAGCCCCGGGTTAGGGGCAGATACGCAGTATTTT. As protein: CASSPGLGADTQYF.

This sequence joins TRBV11-2 and TRBJ1-6; TRBD1 agrees at 7 bases. V dropped 5 bases and J dropped 8; count of bases not matched to a gene: 9. The CDR3 is made up of 15 amino acids. Germline V gene lookup returns CDR1 SGHAT and CDR2 FQNNGV. CDR3 sequence (DNA): TGTGCCAGCAGCCTACAGGGGAAGAAGGATTCACCCCTCCACTTT. This codes for CASSLQGKKDSPLHF.

The chain is built from TRBV5-1 and TRBJ2-7, with D uncertain. The ends were cut back, 5 bases at V and 2 bases at J, with 14 bases in the middle. There are 14 residues in the CDR3. Germline V gene data show CDR1 as SGHRS and CDR2 as YFSETQ. In DNA form, the CDR3 reads TGCGCCAGCAGATCCAGTGTTACCACCTACGAGCAGTACTTC. Amino acid sequence: CASRSSVTTYEQYF.

The chain is built from TRBV6-1 and TRBJ1-1; D unclear. V dropped 3 bases and J dropped 5 bases, with 10 bases sitting between them. This CDR3 comprises 13 residues. In germline, CDR1 is MNHNS, CDR2 SASEGT. The CDR3 loop is CASSDMRVTEAFF. The CDR3 DNA sequence: TGTGCCAGCAGTGATATGAGGGTTACTGAAGCTTTCTTT.

The V gene is TRBV30, the J gene TRBJ1-1; D is undetermined. Germline V gene data show CDR1 as GTSNPN and CDR2 as SVGIG (reference sequence). Trimming left V 0 bases short and J 1 base short, with 6 bases between. CDR3 size: 13 residues. CDR3 loop: CAWSVNPNTEAFF. The CDR3 DNA reads as TGTGCCTGGAGTGTAAACCCGAACACTGAAGCTTTCTTT.

The rearrangement uses TRBV6-2 or TRBV6-3 and TRBJ2-3; TRBD2 agrees at 10 bases. With V trimmed by 6 bases and J by 4 bases, 7 bases remained unmatched. The CDR3 is made up of 15 amino acids. Germline CDR1 is MNHEY and CDR2 is SVGEGT. The DNA of the CDR3 is TGTGCCAGCAGCCAGCGGGGGGGCCCCTCAGATACGCAGTATTTT. It yields the protein CASSQRGGPSDTQYF.

This chain uses TRBV5-1 with TRBJ2-7, with TRBD1 as a possible D gene (5 bases). The CDR3 spans 15 residues. In germline, CDR1 is SGHRS, CDR2 YFSETQ. Trimming stripped 4 bases from V and 4 bases from J, with 18 bases between. The chain's CDR3 is CASSRMQGGPYEQYF. CDR3 nucleotide sequence: TGCGCCAGCAGCCGCATGCAGGGTGGACCTTACGAGCAGTACTTC.